The 25 T cell receptor beta chains below were found in one sample sequenced in a study of T cell responses to AZD1222 COVID-19 vaccine (dated by TCRdb to the early 2020s). Libraries were prepared through the immunoSEQ multiplex PCR assay. Entries here come from immuneACCESS through TCRdb and include only in-frame sequences with V and J called. Some clones fail to appear in such tables; in the studies checked, an unresolved V gene covers under half of the shortfall, and the cause of the remainder is unknown. The sample table holds roughly 140,000 clones, of which approximately 90% were seen once. The ten largest clones represent about 1.6% of the sample. The sample's time point label, decoded: about 28 days (+/-7) after the second vaccine dose. The sample in question was peripheral blood, obtained 28 days after the second AZD1222 dose. These receptors came from an adult who received the AZD1222 COVID-19 vaccine.

The V and J genes are TRBV4-1 and TRBJ1-2, with TRBD1 matching 12 bases. Germline CDR1 and CDR2: MGHRA and YSYEKL. The CDR3 contains 15 residues. V gave up 2 bases and J gave up 8 bases; unmatched junction bases: 6. In nucleotides, the CDR3 is TGCGCCAGCAGCCAACCCAGGGACAGGGGGCAAGGCTACACCTTC. It yields the protein CASSQPRDRGQGYTF.

The chain couples TRBV5-1 to TRBJ2-1; D perhaps matches TRBD1 (5 bases). Looked up from germline, CDR1 is SGHRS and CDR2 is YFSETQ. CDR3 size: 15 residues. V gave up 1 base and J gave up 3 bases, with 11 bases separating them. Written as DNA, the CDR3 is TGCGCCAGCAGCTTGCAATCAGGGTTCTACAATGAGCAGTTCTTC. Translation gives CASSLQSGFYNEQFF. Complete variable domain (other parts from reference TRBV5-1 and TRBJ2-1): KAGVTQTPRYLIKTRGQQVTLSCSPISGHRSVSWYQQTPGQGLQFLFEYFSETQRNKGNFPGRFSGRQFSNSRSEMNVSTLELGDSALYLCASSLQSGFYNEQFFGPGTRLTVL.

V usage is TRBV27 and J usage is TRBJ1-5; 11 nucleotides align to TRBD1. The V gene's germline CDR1 is MNHEY and CDR2 SMNVEV (reference sequence). V shed 8 bases, J shed 0 bases, and the junction held 12 bases outside the gene matches. This CDR3 is built from 18 residues. This chain's CDR3 is CASLKSGTGGYSNQPQHF. The CDR3 DNA reads as TGTGCCAGCCTAAAATCCGGGACAGGGGGATATAGCAATCAGCCCCAGCATTTT.

The V and J genes are TRBV6-5 and TRBJ2-7, with TRBD1 identical over 9 bases. The CDR3 sequence is 14 residues long. Germline V gene sequence: CDR1 MNHEY, CDR2 SVGAGI. V lost 6 bases, J lost 2 bases, and 5 bases stayed unmatched. CDR3 in amino acids: CASSRGQGPYEQYF. The CDR3 DNA reads TGTGCCAGCAGCCGGGGACAGGGACCCTACGAGCAGTACTTC.

The chain has TRBV19 and TRBJ1-5; D ambiguous. The CDR3 covers 12 residues. Per germline, CDR1 LNHDA and CDR2 SQIVND (reference sequence). V was cut by 6 bases and J by 4 bases, with 7 bases left in between. CDR3 in DNA: TGTGCCAGTAGAGGAATTAATCAGCCCCAGCATTTT. Protein: CASRGINQPQHF.

The chain combines TRBV6-2 or TRBV6-3 with TRBJ2-1; TRBD1 agrees at 8 bases. The germline V gene encodes CDR1 MNHEY and CDR2 SVGEGT. V dropped 5 bases and J dropped 4; count of bases not matched to a gene: 10. The CDR3 consists of 16 residues. CDR3 nucleotide sequence: TGTGCCAGCAGTGCAACCCGGGACAGGCTTTACAATGAGCAGTTCTTC. Translated: CASSATRDRLYNEQFF.

The chain uses TRBV2 and TRBJ2-1, with TRBD1 identical over 9 bases. From germline, CDR1 is SNHLY and CDR2 FYNNEI. This CDR3 comprises 16 residues. After removal of 5 bases from V and 4 bases from J, the junction contained 9 bases not matched to a gene. CDR3 region: CASSPPDRGRYNEQFF. CDR3 bases: TGTGCCAGCAGTCCACCGGACAGGGGTCGGTACAATGAGCAGTTCTTC.

V is TRBV2 and J is TRBJ2-3, with 7 bases identical to TRBD1. After removal of 8 bases from V and 0 bases from J, the junction contained 5 bases not matched to a gene. CDR1 SNHLY and CDR2 FYNNEI come from the germline V gene. The CDR3 extends over 14 amino acids. The CDR3 spells CASERDSSTDTQYF. Written as DNA, the CDR3 is TGTGCCAGCGAAAGGGACAGTAGCACAGATACGCAGTATTTT.

V is TRBV5-1 and J is TRBJ1-3; D unclear. The germline V and J ends were trimmed by 2 bases and 0 bases, with 6 bases remaining between them. This CDR3 has 14 amino acids. Germline CDR1 and CDR2: SGHRS and YFSETQ. Written as DNA, the CDR3 is TGCGCCAGCAGCTTAGGTTCCTCTGGAAACACCATATATTTT. Translating gives CASSLGSSGNTIYF. Based on the CDR3 plus reference TRBV5-1 and TRBJ1-3, the full variable domain is KAGVTQTPRYLIKTRGQQVTLSCSPISGHRSVSWYQQTPGQGLQFLFEYFSETQRNKGNFPGRFSGRQFSNSRSEMNVSTLELGDSALYLCASSLGSSGNTIYFGEGSWLTVV.

The rearrangement links TRBV24-1 to TRBJ1-2, with D maybe TRBD1 (6 bases). Trimming left V 3 bases short and J 2 bases short, with 12 bases between. The CDR3 consists of 15 residues. CDR1 is KGHDR and CDR2 is SFDVKD in the germline V gene. CDR3 protein: CATSDGQTMNYGYTF. CDR3 nucleotides: TGTGCCACCAGTGATGGACAGACCATGAACTATGGCTACACCTTC.

This clone occurred a few times. This chain uses TRBV6-2 or TRBV6-3 with TRBJ2-1, with D possibly TRBD2 on 5 matching bases. Germline CDR1 MNHEY, CDR2 SVGEGT. Trimming took off 4 bases at V and 4 bases at J, with 11 bases between the two ends. The CDR3 is 14 amino acids. In DNA form, the CDR3 reads TGTGCCAGCAGTTTACGGGAAGGGTACAATGAGCAGTTCTTC. This translates into CASSLREGYNEQFF.

This chain links TRBV25-1 with TRBJ1-1; D is unresolved. Trimming took 5 bases from V and 5 from J, leaving 15 bases between them. The CDR3 is 14 amino acids. Germline V gene lookup returns CDR1 MGHDK and CDR2 SYGVNS. Here the CDR3 DNA reads TGTGCCAGCAGTCCGTTGACCCAGAAGACTGAAGCTTTCTTT. This encodes CASSPLTQKTEAFF.

The chain carries TRBV6-1 and TRBJ1-3; the D gene is possibly TRBD1 (6 bases). Germline V gene data show CDR1 as MNHNS and CDR2 as SASEGT. The CDR3 extends over 14 amino acids. The ends were cut back, 2 bases at V and 4 bases at J, with 9 bases in the middle. The CDR3 is CASSEWGQGNTIYF. CDR3 sequence (DNA): TGTGCCAGCAGTGAATGGGGACAAGGAAACACCATATATTTT.

The chain employs TRBV4-2 and TRBJ1-4; tentatively, D is TRBD1 (5 bases). V lost 0 bases to trimming and J lost 2 bases, with 10 bases between them. This CDR3 is built from 16 residues. Germline V gene lookup returns CDR1 LGHNA and CDR2 YNFKEQ. The CDR3 DNA sequence: TGTGCCAGCAGCCAAGAAGGGGTGGGGACTAATGAAAAACTGTTTTTT. Protein: CASSQEGVGTNEKLFF.

V is TRBV14 and J is TRBJ1-4; possible D gene TRBD1, 5 bases. The CDR3 covers 18 residues. Trimming cost V 1 base and J 8 bases, with 23 bases left between them. Germline CDR1 SGHDN, CDR2 FVKESK. The CDR3 coding sequence is TGTGCCAGCAGCCAAGGGGGGGTTCGGTCGCGGCCGGCCGAAAAACTGTTTTTT. It specifies CASSQGGVRSRPAEKLFF.

The V call is TRBV11-1, the J call TRBJ2-1, with D maybe TRBD2 (6 bases). CDR3 length: 15 residues. Per germline, CDR1 SGHAT and CDR2 FQDESV (reference sequence). Trimming removed 5 bases at V and 4 bases at J, with 15 bases between. The CDR3 DNA sequence: TGTGCCAGCAGCCCAGGCGGGGCAGGGTACAATGAGCAGTTCTTC. Residues: CASSPGGAGYNEQFF.

This chain connects TRBV15 to TRBJ2-7; 8 nucleotides agree with TRBD2. Germline CDR1 and CDR2: LNHNV and YYDKDF (reference sequence). This CDR3 has 17 amino acids. V was clipped by 0 bases and J by 0 bases; unmatched bases: 7. CDR3 sequence reads: CATSRDSGTSLSYEQYF. The CDR3, as DNA: TGTGCCACCAGCAGAGATAGCGGGACTAGTCTCTCCTACGAGCAGTACTTC.

V gene TRBV10-2 combines with J gene TRBJ1-4; a possible D gene is TRBD1 (5 bases). The germline V gene encodes CDR1 WSHSY and CDR2 SAAADI. V gave up 10 bases and J gave up 4 bases, with 16 bases separating them. The CDR3 covers 14 residues. DNA for the CDR3: TGCGCCACATCCAAGGGGCGGGGTAATGAAAAACTGTTTTTT. It codes for CATSKGRGNEKLFF.

The J gene is TRBJ1-1, the V gene TRBV7-9; possibly TRBD1 for D (5 bases). V was cut by 0 bases and J by 3 bases, with 17 bases left in between. Germline loops: CDR1 SEHNR, CDR2 FQNEAQ (reference sequence). The CDR3 runs to 17 residues. This chain's CDR3 is CASSLAGTFDGYTEAFF. The CDR3 bases are TGTGCCAGCAGCTTAGCGGGGACCTTCGATGGGTACACTGAAGCTTTCTTT.

The V gene is TRBV6-5, the J gene TRBJ1-1; D unresolved. Germline V lookup: CDR1 MNHEY, CDR2 SVGAGI. Trimming stripped 7 bases from V and 3 bases from J, with 15 bases between. This CDR3 spans 14 amino acids. CDR3 amino acids: CASIPAFPHTEAFF. Written as DNA, the CDR3 is TGTGCCAGCATCCCGGCCTTCCCACACACTGAAGCTTTCTTT.

The chain links TRBV5-1 to TRBJ1-2; no clear D gene. This CDR3 is built from 15 residues. From germline, CDR1 is SGHRS and CDR2 YFSETQ. Trimming removed 1 base from V and 5 bases from J, with 15 bases in between. The CDR3 spells CASSLHSGGTYGYTF. CDR3 nucleotides: TGCGCCAGCAGCTTGCACTCAGGAGGTACTTATGGCTACACCTTC.

The V and J genes are TRBV7-9 and TRBJ2-7, with D possibly TRBD1 on 6 matching bases. Germline V gene data show CDR1 as SEHNR and CDR2 as FQNEAQ (reference sequence). V shed 5 bases and J shed 2 bases, with 16 bases lying between them. The CDR3 extends over 15 amino acids. This CDR3 is CASSLTGKKAYEQYF. DNA of the CDR3: TGTGCCAGCAGCCTTACAGGGAAAAAAGCCTACGAGCAGTACTTC.

J is TRBJ2-1 and V is TRBV24-1, with D perhaps TRBD2 (5 bases). The V end lost 0 bases, the J end lost 5 bases, and 13 bases lay between the germline ends. Germline V CDR1 and CDR2: KGHDR, SFDVKD. The CDR3 has 16 residues. This chain's CDR3 is CATSDLGRVSHNEQFF. DNA for the CDR3: TGTGCCACCAGTGATTTGGGGCGGGTGTCCCACAATGAGCAGTTCTTC.

The rearrangement links TRBV7-2 to TRBJ2-5; tentatively, D is TRBD2 (6 bases). The CDR3 extends over 15 amino acids. V lost 1 base and J 4 bases, leaving 13 bases between the germline ends. Germline CDR1 is SGHTA and CDR2 is FQGNSA. DNA for the CDR3: TGTGCCAGCAGCTTAGTCCCCTTGGGGGGAGAGACCCAGTACTTC. Translated: CASSLVPLGGETQYF.

The chain uses TRBV30 and TRBJ2-4; D is perhaps TRBD1 (5 bases). This CDR3 has 13 amino acids. Trimming left V 2 bases short and J 2 bases short, with 7 bases between. Germline assignment: CDR1 GTSNPN and CDR2 SVGIG (reference sequence). This CDR3 reads CAWSKGTKNIQYF. The DNA of the CDR3 is TGTGCCTGGAGTAAGGGGACCAAAAACATTCAGTACTTC.